This record covers a single T cell receptor beta chain. This clonotype was picked up many times. The target of this receptor is not known. The sample holds no much larger clone one base away, and base qualities are not on file. V and J lose 5 bases and 1 base, and a span of 8 bases separates them. From cysteine to phenylalanine, the CDR3 is 13 amino acids long. Here the CDR3 DNA is all that survives: 39 bases in frame from base 1. From the germline V gene, CDR1 is SGHTA and CDR2 is FQGNSA. The study was a case-control design nested within a healthcare worker cohort in London, UK, with weekly nasopharyngeal swab PCR tests and blood sampling. Healthcare workers were recruited during the week of the UK lockdown, between 23 and 31 March 2020, and followed weekly for up to about 15 weeks. Preparation of the library involved 5' RACE. TCRdb names NextSeq 500 as the instrument used. To correct for sequencing error and PCR bias, the TCR library protocol tagged individual cDNA molecules with unique molecular identifiers. Both TCR alpha and beta chains were sequenced, and tight co-correlation was observed between alpha and beta sequence abundances in each sample. Turning to the authors' computational methods: V gene, J gene and CDR3 annotation of TCR sequences was performed with Decombinator V4. TCRs were defined as expanded if a significant change between any two time points was detected under a Poisson model with p below 0.0001. TCR abundances were normalised to the total number of TCRs sequenced in each sample and reported as counts per million. TRAV1-2 paired with TRAJ12, TRAJ20 or TRAJ33 defined MAIT TCRs, while TRAV10 paired with TRAJ18 defined iNKT TCRs. A search of VDJdb, accessed on 1 November 2021, was run for TCRs annotated to CMV, EBV and SARS-CoV-2, with TCRs annotated for multiple antigens excluded. Using fastp at Q25 and MiXCR, TCRdb reprocessed the public reads and kept productive beta chains. Every distinct CDR3 protein forms one entry, paired with its most common genes and DNA. TCRdb assigned the V and J calls; the authors' analysis was not used. The sample includes about 64,000 distinct CDR3 sequences, with more than 15% observed a single time. The ten biggest clones cover under 9% of the sample.

These data come from a study of early T cells in non-severe SARS-CoV-2 infection (dated by TCRdb to 2020 to 2022). About the full investigation: Because TCR sequencing relied on bulk RNA taken from unsorted whole blood, pairing of alpha and beta chains was not possible. The paper as a whole reports these results and caveats: Matching against VDJdb was skewed toward anti-spike CD8 responses, likely underestimated virus-specific expansions, and missed private and CD4 specificities.

The clonotype was recovered from an adult who was a healthcare worker with PCR-confirmed SARS-CoV-2 infection or an uninfected control (not recorded which). The V and J segments used are TRBV7-2 and TRBJ1-1, with no D gene named confidently. This specimen was whole blood, taken at baseline. The CDR3 protein: CASSATWNTEAFF. The DNA sequence reads TGTGCCAGCAGCGCTACATGGAACACTGAAGCTTTCTTT.